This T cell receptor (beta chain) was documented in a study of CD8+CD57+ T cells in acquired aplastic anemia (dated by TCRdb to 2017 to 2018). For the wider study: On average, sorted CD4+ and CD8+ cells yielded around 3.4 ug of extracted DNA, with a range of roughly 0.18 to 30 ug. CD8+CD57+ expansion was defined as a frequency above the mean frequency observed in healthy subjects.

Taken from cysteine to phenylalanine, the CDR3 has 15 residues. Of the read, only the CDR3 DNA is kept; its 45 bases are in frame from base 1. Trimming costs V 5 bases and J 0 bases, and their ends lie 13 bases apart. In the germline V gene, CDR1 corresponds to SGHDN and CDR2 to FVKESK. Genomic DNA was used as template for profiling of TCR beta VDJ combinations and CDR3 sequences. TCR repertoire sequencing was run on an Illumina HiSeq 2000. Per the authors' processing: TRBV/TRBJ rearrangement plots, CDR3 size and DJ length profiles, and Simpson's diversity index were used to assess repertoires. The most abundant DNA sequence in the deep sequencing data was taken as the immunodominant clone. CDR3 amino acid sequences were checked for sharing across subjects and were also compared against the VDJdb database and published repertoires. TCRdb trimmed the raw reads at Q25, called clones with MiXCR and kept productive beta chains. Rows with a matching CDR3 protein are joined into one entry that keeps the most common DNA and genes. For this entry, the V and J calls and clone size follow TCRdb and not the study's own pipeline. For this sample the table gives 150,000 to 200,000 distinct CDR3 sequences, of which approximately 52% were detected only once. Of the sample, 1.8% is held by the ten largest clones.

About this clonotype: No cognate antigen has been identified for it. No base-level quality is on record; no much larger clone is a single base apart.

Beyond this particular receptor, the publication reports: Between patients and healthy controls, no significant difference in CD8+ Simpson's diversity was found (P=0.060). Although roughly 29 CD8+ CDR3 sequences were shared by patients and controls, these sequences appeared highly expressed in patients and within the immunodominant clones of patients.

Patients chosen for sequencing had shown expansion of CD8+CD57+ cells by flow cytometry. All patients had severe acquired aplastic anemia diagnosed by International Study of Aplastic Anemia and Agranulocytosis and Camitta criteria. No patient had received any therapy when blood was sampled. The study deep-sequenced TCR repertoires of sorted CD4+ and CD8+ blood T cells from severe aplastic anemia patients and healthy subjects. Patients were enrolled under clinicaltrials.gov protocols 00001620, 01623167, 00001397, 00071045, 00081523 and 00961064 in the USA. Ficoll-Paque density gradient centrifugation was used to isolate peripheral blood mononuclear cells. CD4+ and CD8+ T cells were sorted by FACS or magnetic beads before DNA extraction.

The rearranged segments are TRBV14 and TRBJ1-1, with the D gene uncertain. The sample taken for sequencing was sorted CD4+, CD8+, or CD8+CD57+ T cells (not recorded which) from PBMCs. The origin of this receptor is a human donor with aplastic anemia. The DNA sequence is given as TGTGCCAGCAGCTTAGCTCCCTCCATGAACACTGAAGCTTTCTTT. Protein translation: CASSLAPSMNTEAFF.